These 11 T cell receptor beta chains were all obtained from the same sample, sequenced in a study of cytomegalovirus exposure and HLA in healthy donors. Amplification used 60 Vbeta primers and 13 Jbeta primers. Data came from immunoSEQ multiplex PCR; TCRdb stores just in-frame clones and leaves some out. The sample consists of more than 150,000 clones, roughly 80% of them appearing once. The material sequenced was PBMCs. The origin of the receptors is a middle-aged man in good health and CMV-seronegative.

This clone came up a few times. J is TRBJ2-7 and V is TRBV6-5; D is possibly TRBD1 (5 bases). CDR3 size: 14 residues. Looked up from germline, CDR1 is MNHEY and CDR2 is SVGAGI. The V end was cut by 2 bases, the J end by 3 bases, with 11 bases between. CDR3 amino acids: CASSYRDSIYEQYF. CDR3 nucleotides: TGTGCCAGCAGTTACCGCGACAGCATCTACGAGCAGTACTTC.

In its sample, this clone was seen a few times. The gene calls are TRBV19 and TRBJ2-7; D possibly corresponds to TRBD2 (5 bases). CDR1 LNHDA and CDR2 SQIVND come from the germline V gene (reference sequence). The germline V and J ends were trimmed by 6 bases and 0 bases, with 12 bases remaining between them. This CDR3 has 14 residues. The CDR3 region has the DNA TGTGCCAGTAGCTCACAGCGGCCCTCCTACGAGCAGTACTTC. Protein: CASSSQRPSYEQYF.

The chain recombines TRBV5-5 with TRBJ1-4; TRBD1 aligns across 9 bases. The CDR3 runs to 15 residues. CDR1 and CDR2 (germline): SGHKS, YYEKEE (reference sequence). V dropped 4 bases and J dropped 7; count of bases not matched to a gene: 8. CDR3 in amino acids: CASSSYRGPGEKLFF. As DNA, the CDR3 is TGTGCCAGCAGCAGCTACAGGGGGCCGGGTGAAAAACTGTTTTTT. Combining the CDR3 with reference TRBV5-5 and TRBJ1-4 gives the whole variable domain DAGVTQSPTHLIKTRGQQVTLRCSPISGHKSVSWYQQVLGQGPQFIFQYYEKEERGRGNFPDRFSARQFPNYSSELNVNALLLGDSALYLCASSSYRGPGEKLFFGSGTQLSVL.

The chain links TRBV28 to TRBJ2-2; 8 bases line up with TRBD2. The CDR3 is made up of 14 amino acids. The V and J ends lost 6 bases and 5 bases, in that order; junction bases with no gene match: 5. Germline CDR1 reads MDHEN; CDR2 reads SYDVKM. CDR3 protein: CASRVTSGTGELFF. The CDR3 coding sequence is TGTGCCAGCAGGGTTACTAGCGGTACCGGGGAGCTGTTTTTT.

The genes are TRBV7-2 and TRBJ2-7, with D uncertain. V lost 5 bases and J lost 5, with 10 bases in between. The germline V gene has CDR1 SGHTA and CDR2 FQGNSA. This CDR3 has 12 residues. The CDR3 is CASSPSSDEQYF. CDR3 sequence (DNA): TGTGCCAGCAGCCCTAGTTCCGACGAGCAGTACTTC. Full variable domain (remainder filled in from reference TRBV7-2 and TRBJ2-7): GAGVSQSPSNKVTEKGKDVELRCDPISGHTALYWYRQSLGQGLEFLIYFQGNSAPDKSGLPSDRFSAERTGGSVSTLTIQRTQQEDSAVYLCASSPSSDEQYFGPGTRLTVT.

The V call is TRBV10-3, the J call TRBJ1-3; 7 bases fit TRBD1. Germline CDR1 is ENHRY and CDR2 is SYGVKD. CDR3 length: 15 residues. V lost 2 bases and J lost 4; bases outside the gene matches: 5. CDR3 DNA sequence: TGTGCCATCAGTGAGGGAACAGGGGTAGGAAACACCATATATTTT. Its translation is CAISEGTGVGNTIYF.

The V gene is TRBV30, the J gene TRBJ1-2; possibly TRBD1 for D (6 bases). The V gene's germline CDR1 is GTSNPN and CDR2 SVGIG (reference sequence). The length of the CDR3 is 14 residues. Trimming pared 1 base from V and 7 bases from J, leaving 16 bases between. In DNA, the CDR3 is TGTGCCTGGAGTGCCGACAGGCCCGGGGCTGGCTACACCTTC. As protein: CAWSADRPGAGYTF.

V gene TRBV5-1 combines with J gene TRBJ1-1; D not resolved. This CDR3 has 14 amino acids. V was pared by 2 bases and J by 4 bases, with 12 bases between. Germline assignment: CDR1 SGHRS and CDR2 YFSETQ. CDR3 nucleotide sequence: TGCGCCAGCAGCTTATTCGGCGGAAGCACTGAAGCTTTCTTT. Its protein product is CASSLFGGSTEAFF.

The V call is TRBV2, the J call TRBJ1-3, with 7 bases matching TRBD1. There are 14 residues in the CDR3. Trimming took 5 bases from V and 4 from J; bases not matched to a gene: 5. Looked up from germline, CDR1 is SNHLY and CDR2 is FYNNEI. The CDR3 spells CASSLGTVGNTIYF. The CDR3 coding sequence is TGTGCCAGCAGTCTCGGGACAGTCGGAAACACCATATATTTT.

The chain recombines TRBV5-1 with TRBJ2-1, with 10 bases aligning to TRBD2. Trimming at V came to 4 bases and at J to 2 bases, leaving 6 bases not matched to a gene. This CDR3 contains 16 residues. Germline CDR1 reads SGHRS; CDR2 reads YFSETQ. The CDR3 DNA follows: TGCGCCAGCAGCCCTTTAGCGGGAGGACCCTACAATGAGCAGTTCTTC. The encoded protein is CASSPLAGGPYNEQFF.

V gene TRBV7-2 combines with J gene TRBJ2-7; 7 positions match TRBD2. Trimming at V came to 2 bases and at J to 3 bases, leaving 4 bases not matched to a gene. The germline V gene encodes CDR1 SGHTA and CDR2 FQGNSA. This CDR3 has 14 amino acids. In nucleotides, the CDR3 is TGTGCCAGCAGCTTAAACGGGAGGCGCTACGAGCAGTACTTC. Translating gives CASSLNGRRYEQYF. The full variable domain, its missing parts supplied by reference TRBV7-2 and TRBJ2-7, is GAGVSQSPSNKVTEKGKDVELRCDPISGHTALYWYRQSLGQGLEFLIYFQGNSAPDKSGLPSDRFSAERTGGSVSTLTIQRTQQEDSAVYLCASSLNGRRYEQYFGPGTRLTVT.